Listed here are 10 T cell receptor beta chains from one sample, sequenced in a study of shared T cell receptors in the human thymus. The assay was immunoSEQ multiplex PCR, and TCRdb's table has in-frame clones only and misses some. The data show 650,000 to 950,000 clones, approximately 83% seen once. These same records also appear under a second study, on human thymus T cells.

Sequenced: thymocytes. Receptors originate from a girl younger than two with a congenital heart defect.

In this sample, this clone turned up a few times. This chain links TRBV4-1 with TRBJ1-6; 7 nucleotides line up with TRBD1. Germline V lookup: CDR1 MGHRA, CDR2 YSYEKL. V trimming: 4 bases; J trimming: 7 bases; junction bases outside the gene matches: 16. CDR3 length: 18 residues. The CDR3 reads CASSRPNRDSEMNSPLHF. The CDR3 bases are TGCGCCAGCAGCCGACCCAACCGGGACAGTGAGATGAATTCACCCCTCCACTTT.

J is TRBJ1-6 and V is TRBV5-1, with D hard to call. Germline V gives CDR1 SGHRS, CDR2 YFSETQ. This CDR3 contains 14 residues. Trimming took off 5 bases at V and 9 bases at J, with 15 bases between the two ends. The CDR3 nucleotides are TGCGCCAGCAGGAAGGGAGCCCCTTTTTCACCCCTCCACTTT. Residues: CASRKGAPFSPLHF.

The rearrangement uses TRBV6-5 and TRBJ1-6, with TRBD1 identical over 8 bases. After removal of 4 bases from V and 7 bases from J, the junction contained 6 bases not matched to a gene. This CDR3 has 15 amino acids. Germline V lookup: CDR1 MNHEY, CDR2 SVGAGI. Here the CDR3 reads CASSSGGPRNSPLHF. The CDR3 DNA reads TGTGCCAGCAGTTCAGGGGGCCCGCGGAATTCACCCCTCCACTTT.

The V call is TRBV11-2, the J call TRBJ1-1, with no clear D. Looked up from germline, CDR1 is SGHAT and CDR2 is FQNNGV. The CDR3 extends over 13 amino acids. Trimming cost V 3 bases and J 5 bases, with 10 bases left between them. The CDR3 sequence: CASSFMRKTEAFF. CDR3 bases: TGTGCCAGCAGCTTCATGCGTAAGACTGAAGCTTTCTTT.

The chain has TRBV6-5 and TRBJ2-1, with 7 nucleotides matching TRBD2. The CDR3 is 14 residues long. The V gene's germline CDR1 is MNHEY and CDR2 SVGAGI. V lost 8 bases, J lost 9 bases, and 13 bases stayed unmatched. The CDR3 region is CASRTSSPGAEQFF. For the CDR3, the DNA is TGTGCCAGCCGGACTAGTTCCCCCGGGGCTGAGCAGTTCTTC.

The chain recombines TRBV2 with TRBJ1-2; D gene unclear. Germline V CDR1 and CDR2: SNHLY, FYNNEI. The CDR3 is 13 residues long. V was cut by 8 bases and J by 2 bases, with 12 bases left in between. The CDR3 region has the DNA TGTGCCAGCGGTCACGGTCCGAACTATGGCTACACCTTC. Its protein is CASGHGPNYGYTF. Full variable domain (outside the CDR3, taken from reference TRBV2 and TRBJ1-2): EPEVTQTPSHQVTQMGQEVILRCVPISNHLYFYWYRQILGQKVEFLVSFYNNEISEKSEIFDDQFSVERPDGSNFTLKIRSTKLEDSAMYFCASGHGPNYGYTFGSGTRLTVV.

The chain joins TRBV5-6 to TRBJ1-1; TRBD1 might be the D (6 bases). Germline V CDR1 and CDR2: SGHDT, YYEEEE. This CDR3 spans 17 amino acids. Between the trimmed V and J ends, which lost 4 bases and 0 bases, there was a span of 19 bases. The CDR3 nucleotides are TGTGCCAGCAGCAACTGTACAGGGAACTACTTGAACACTGAAGCTTTCTTT. Its protein is CASSNCTGNYLNTEAFF.

This rearrangement joins TRBV12-5 to TRBJ1-1; D remains unclear. CDR1 and CDR2 from the germline V gene are LGHNT and FRNRAP. Deletions cut 7 bases from V and 10 bases from J, with 28 bases between. The CDR3 length is 16 residues. Written as DNA, the CDR3 is TGTGCTAGTGCCGCGATAAGCGGGGTAAGGGTTAGTGTAGCTTTCTTT. Translating gives CASAAISGVRVSVAFF.

In this sample, this clone turned up once. The chain recombines TRBV5-1 with TRBJ2-6; TRBD1 matches at 9 bases. V lost 6 bases to trimming and J lost 4 bases; unmatched junction nucleotides: 8. The CDR3 contains 16 residues. Germline V CDR1 and CDR2: SGHRS, YFSETQ. The CDR3 here is CASTGTGLSGANVLTF. The CDR3 nucleotides read TGCGCCAGCACCGGGACAGGGCTATCCGGGGCCAACGTCCTGACTTTC.

The rearrangement joins TRBV6-1 to TRBJ1-1; D call uncertain. The CDR3 has 15 residues. The germline V gene encodes CDR1 MNHNS and CDR2 SASEGT. Trimming pared 2 bases from V and 4 bases from J, leaving 14 bases between. The CDR3 DNA reads as TGTGCCAGCAGTGAATTTGTAGGGAGAGGCACTGAAGCTTTCTTT. The encoded protein is CASSEFVGRGTEAFF.